One sample yielded the 5 T cell receptor beta chains listed below, sequenced in a study of post-analysis software for immune sequencing data. Presence of unique molecular identifiers characterized the TCR beta cDNA libraries. TCRdb re-called the PCR reads with MiXCR, one entry per CDR3 protein. The table shows around 160,000 distinct CDR3 sequences, with approximately 35% occurring only once. Source: blood, taken after autologous hematopoietic stem cell transplantation. These receptors all stem from a girl aged 5 to 17 with multiple sclerosis.

This sequence joins TRBV9 and TRBJ1-1; D not certain. V dropped 0 bases and J dropped 0 bases, with 9 bases sitting between them. Looked up from germline, CDR1 is SGDLS and CDR2 is YYNGEE. This CDR3 has 15 amino acids. CDR3 protein: CASSVGGNMNTEAFF. CDR3 coding DNA: TGTGCCAGCAGCGTAGGGGGTAACATGAACACTGAAGCTTTCTTT.

The chain combines TRBV5-1 with TRBJ2-1, with 12 positions matching TRBD2. V trimming: 4 bases; J trimming: 8 bases; junction bases outside the gene matches: 7. Germline values: CDR1 SGHRS, CDR2 YFSETQ. The CDR3 is 15 amino acids. The CDR3 coding sequence is TGCGCCAGCAGCCAGCCGACTAGCGGGAGTGATGAGCAGTTCTTC. Protein product: CASSQPTSGSDEQFF.

V is TRBV5-1 and J is TRBJ1-5, with D perhaps TRBD1 (5 bases). From germline, CDR1 is SGHRS and CDR2 YFSETQ. V lost 0 bases and J lost 5, with 9 bases in between. This CDR3 contains 14 residues. This chain's CDR3 is CASSLGWGDQPQHF. As DNA, the CDR3 is TGCGCCAGCAGCTTGGGTTGGGGCGATCAGCCCCAGCATTTT.

This clonotype came up a few times. The chain couples TRBV4-2 to TRBJ2-7; 7 bases agree with TRBD1. Germline lookup yields CDR1 LGHNA and CDR2 YNFKEQ. The CDR3 spans 14 residues. Trimming took 3 bases from V and 2 from J; bases not matched to a gene: 4. CDR3 loop: CASSQLTGTYEQYF. CDR3 coding DNA: TGTGCCAGCAGCCAGCTGACAGGGACCTACGAGCAGTACTTC.

The V and J genes are TRBV7-6 and TRBJ2-7, with TRBD2 matching over 8 bases. The CDR3 is made up of 15 amino acids. J gave up 1 base and V 5 bases, and 7 bases lay outside the gene matches. From germline, CDR1 is SGHVS and CDR2 FNYEAQ. CDR3 in DNA: TGTGCCAGCAGCCGACCAGCGGGAGATTCCTACGAGCAGTACTTC. This encodes CASSRPAGDSYEQYF.